These 9 T cell receptor beta chains were all obtained from the same sample, sequenced in a study of blood T cell repertoires in COVID-19. Measured with immunoSEQ multiplex PCR; TCRdb has only the in-frame clones, and not every one. Of roughly 330,000 clones listed, about 82% are singletons. The sequenced sample consisted of peripheral blood. The source of these receptors is a woman aged 45-65 years with acute or convalescent COVID-19.

The rearrangement links TRBV4-2 to TRBJ2-5; TRBD2 matches at 10 bases. The CDR3 totals 19 residues. Germline V gives CDR1 LGHNA, CDR2 YNFKEQ. Trimming took 0 bases from V and 2 from J; bases not matched to a gene: 12. As DNA, the CDR3 is TGTGCCAGCAGCCAAGATCGGGGTTATACTAGCGGGAAACAAGAGACCCAGTACTTC. The encoded protein is CASSQDRGYTSGKQETQYF.

This clone was observed a handful of times. This chain links TRBV28 with TRBJ1-2, with 9 bases fitting TRBD1. With V trimmed by 4 bases and J by 3 bases, 12 bases remained unmatched. Germline V gene lookup returns CDR1 MDHEN and CDR2 SYDVKM. This CDR3 has 17 residues. The DNA of the CDR3 is TGTGCCAGCAGTTCTCCCCTCCGGACAGGGGAGGACTATGGCTACACCTTC. Protein: CASSSPLRTGEDYGYTF.

V usage is TRBV30 and J usage is TRBJ2-1, with D tentatively TRBD2 (5 bases). Trimming removed 1 base at V and 0 bases at J, with 10 bases between. This CDR3 is 15 amino acids long. The germline V gene encodes CDR1 GTSNPN and CDR2 SVGIG (reference sequence). CDR3 DNA sequence: TGTGCCTGGAGTGAATTTGGGAGCTCCTACAATGAGCAGTTCTTC. Its translation is CAWSEFGSSYNEQFF.

The genes are TRBV28 and TRBJ2-7, with 10 bases matching TRBD2. The CDR3 runs to 16 residues. After removal of 4 bases from V and 2 bases from J, the junction contained 8 bases not matched to a gene. Germline CDR1 and CDR2: MDHEN and SYDVKM. CDR3: CASSSPASGRTYEQYF. The CDR3 DNA sequence: TGTGCCAGCAGTTCCCCGGCTAGCGGGAGAACCTACGAGCAGTACTTC.

The CDR3 DNA is TGTGCCAGCTCGAGAGGGAATTCACCCCTCCACTTT. This translates into CASSRGNSPLHF. The rearrangement links TRBV18 to TRBJ1-6; D unresolved. Germline V gives CDR1 KGHSH, CDR2 LQKENI. CDR3 size: 12 residues. Trimming cost V 6 bases and J 7 bases, with 7 bases left between them. Looking up the rest from reference TRBV18 and TRBJ1-6 gives the full variable domain: NAGVMQNPRHLVRRRGQEARLRCSPMKGHSHVYWYRQLPEEGLKFMVYLQKENIIDESGMPKERFSAEFPKEGPSILRIQQVVRGDSAAYFCASSRGNSPLHFGNGTRLTVT.

This chain connects TRBV6-1 to TRBJ1-5; D uncertain. This CDR3 has 15 amino acids. Trimming removed 3 bases from V and 3 bases from J, with 12 bases in between. Germline V CDR1 and CDR2: MNHNS, SASEGT. The DNA for the CDR3 is TGTGCCAGCAGTGAGGGAGTGGCGGACAATCAGCCCCAGCATTTT. Translated: CASSEGVADNQPQHF.

The DNA for the CDR3 is TGTGCCAGCATTGGATGGGGAGAAACCTACAATGAGCAGTTCTTC. Translating it yields CASIGWGETYNEQFF. The rearrangement links TRBV6-5 to TRBJ2-1; a possible D gene is TRBD2 (5 bases). The V gene's germline CDR1 is MNHEY and CDR2 SVGAGI. Trimming removed 7 bases from V and 2 bases from J, with 15 bases in between. The CDR3 length is 15 residues.

The chain links TRBV7-9 to TRBJ2-7, with 8 nucleotides matching TRBD2. This CDR3 is 17 amino acids long. V lost 4 bases, J lost 1 base, and 12 bases stayed unmatched. Per the germline V gene, CDR1 is SEHNR and CDR2 is FQNEAQ (reference sequence). DNA for the CDR3: TGTGCCAGCAGCTCCCTCTCGGGGGGGGTCCAATCCTACGAGCAGTACTTC. It specifies CASSSLSGGVQSYEQYF.

This rearrangement joins TRBV6-5 to TRBJ1-2; TRBD1 aligns across 7 bases. The CDR3 consists of 14 residues. Germline CDR1 MNHEY, CDR2 SVGAGI. V was pared by 5 bases and J by 4 bases, with 7 bases of the junction left unmatched. CDR3 residues: CASSTVQGSYGYTF. CDR3 nucleotide sequence: TGTGCCAGCAGTACGGTACAGGGGTCCTATGGCTACACCTTC.